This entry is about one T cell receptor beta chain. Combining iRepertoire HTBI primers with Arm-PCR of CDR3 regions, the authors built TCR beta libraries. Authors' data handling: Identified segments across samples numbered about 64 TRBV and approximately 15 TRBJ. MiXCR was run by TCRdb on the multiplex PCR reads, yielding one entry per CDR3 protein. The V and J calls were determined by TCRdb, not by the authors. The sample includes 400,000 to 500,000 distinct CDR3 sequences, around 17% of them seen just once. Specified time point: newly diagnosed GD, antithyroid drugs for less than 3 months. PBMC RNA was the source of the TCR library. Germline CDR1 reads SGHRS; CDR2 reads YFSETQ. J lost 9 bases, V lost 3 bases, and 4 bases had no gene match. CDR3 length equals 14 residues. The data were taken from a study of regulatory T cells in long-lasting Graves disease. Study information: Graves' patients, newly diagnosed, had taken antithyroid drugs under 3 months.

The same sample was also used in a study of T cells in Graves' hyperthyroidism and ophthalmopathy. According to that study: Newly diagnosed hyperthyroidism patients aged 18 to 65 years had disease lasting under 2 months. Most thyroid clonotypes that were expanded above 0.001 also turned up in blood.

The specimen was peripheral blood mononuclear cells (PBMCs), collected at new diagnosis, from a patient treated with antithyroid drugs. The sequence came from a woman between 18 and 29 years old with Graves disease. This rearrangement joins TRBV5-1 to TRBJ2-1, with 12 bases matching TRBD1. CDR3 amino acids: CASSWDRGLGEQFF. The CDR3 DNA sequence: TGCGCCAGCAGCTGGGACAGGGGGCTCGGTGAGCAGTTCTTC.